This paragraph covers one T cell receptor (beta chain) sequence. Its specific antigen is unknown. Nothing much larger sits one base from this clone, and base qualities are not available. CD8 naive samples consisted of CD45RO-negative cells that were positively selected for CCR7, yielding a CD45RA+CCR7+ population without TemRA cells. The donors were healthy, HIV-negative adults who had no recently reported acute infections or vaccinations. Every donor was a Caucasian adult residing in Nashville, Tennessee, USA. Blood was obtained by leukapheresis, after which PBMCs were separated by Ficoll-Histopaque density gradient centrifugation and cryopreserved in liquid nitrogen vapor phase. Purity and quantity of every magnetically sorted T cell population were checked by analytical flow cytometry. Genomic DNA was isolated from every sorted fraction and measured by UV absorbance on a Nanodrop 2000c. Using the deep immunoSEQ assay, TCR CDR3 regions were amplified from genomic DNA by multiplex PCR. For each cell subset, the extracted genomic DNA was distributed evenly across all wells of several immunoSEQ 96-well plates, and each plate served as one replicate. For sorted subsets, roughly 200 ng genomic DNA, equal to tens of thousands of T cell genomes, was loaded into each replicate PCR. Purified libraries were quantified with a Qubit 3.0 fluorometer, sized on a Bioanalyzer 2100, and re-quantified with the KAPA Library Quantification kit. Each immunoSEQ 96-well plate was sequenced on its own single-read 150-cycle Illumina NextSeq 550 flow cell. The paper's data handling went like this. Because the immunoSEQ output held only junctional sequences and lacked quality scores, the filtering could not match the filtering applied to full-length reads. To assign V/J genes and CDR3, sequences were annotated against IMGT germline references using PyIR, a Python wrapper for IgBLAST v1.9. Reads were filtered out if the reads had weak V/J assignments (E-value above 1e-6), no CDR3, stop codons, out-of-frame junctions, or ambiguous translated residues. V3J clonotypes were defined as sequences sharing the same inferred V gene, J gene, and CDR3 amino acid sequence. The percentage overlap between two repertoires was calculated by dividing the number of shared unique clonotypes by the size of the smaller repertoire. Repertoire richness was assessed with RTK rarefaction, the Chao1 estimator, and Recon v2.1 estimates of unobserved clonotypes. For all TCRbeta clonotypes obtained by the gDNA method from several donors, generation probabilities were computed with OLGA. In TCRdb, the immuneACCESS table is reduced to in-frame sequences with V and J assigned. These tables do not hold every clone; where another copy was compared, an unresolved V gene accounts for under half, and the others remain unexplained. V and J calls and clone size come straight from that table; D and trimming were deduced from the DNA. The sample profile shows about 2.2 million clones; about 93% of them were found once. About 1.7% of the sample is taken by the ten largest.

The sample belongs to a study of shared clonotypes between healthy human individuals (dated by TCRdb to 2020 to 2022). In the study overall: The cohort included three men and a couple of women between 18 and 49 years of age. Different laboratories and diverse techniques were used to prepare libraries and sequence TCR repertoires, to increase sequencing depth and limit assay-specific biases. The study deeply sequenced blood TCR repertoires of about 5 healthy adults to estimate repertoire size and the extent of clonotype sharing between individuals. Per donor, three plates each were used for CD4 naive and CD4 memory, two for CD8 naive, and one for CD8 memory. Each donor's leukapheresis produced roughly between roughly 0.94 and 9.5 billion PBMCs. Findings and caveats that apply to the study as a whole: Clonotypes shared by all four sorted-subset donors showed higher generation probabilities than non-shared clonotypes. Because the study included only a small number of donors, the genetic and exposure-history diversity represented was limited. When a few donors were compared, the shared fraction of clonotypes was about 5.4% for naive CD4, approximately 3.5% for naive CD8, about 2.4% for memory CD4, and 0.4% for memory CD8. Sampling was restricted to blood, and TCR repertoires in tissue are likely to differ from TCR repertoires in blood. Even with the large sequencing depth, rarefaction of the sorted-subset datasets indicated that sequencing was incomplete. Naive subsets generally had larger estimated clonotype richness than memory subsets. Pairwise subsampling led to the expectation that sequencing depth would affect the degree of clonotype sharing among donors.

The CDR3 runs 18 residues from the cysteine to the phenylalanine. CDR3 DNA only is kept here, 54 bases in frame from base 1. Trimming removed 3 bases from V and 0 bases from J; the gene matches leave 9 bases unexplained. The germline V gene supplies CDR1 SGDLS and CDR2 YYNGEE. This receptor was taken from a man younger than 35 in good health. Some clones in this sample may be carry-over from other donors' samples. This chain is built from TRBV9 and TRBJ2-1; the central 10 bases match TRBD1. Input material: naive CD8+ T cells from PBMCs. The cell subset or site label, read with the paper, signifies: CD45RA+CCR7+. In nucleotide form, the sequence is TGTGCCAGCAGCGATACACCGGGACAGGGGATCTCCTACAATGAGCAGTTCTTC. Its amino acids are CASSDTPGQGISYNEQFF.